These T cell receptor beta chains were read from a single sample in a study of blood T cell repertoires in COVID-19. Some clones are missing from TCRdb's copy, which holds only in-frame ones; the method was immunoSEQ multiplex PCR. The top ten hold roughly 15% of the sample, which has over 70,000 clones, approximately 76% seen once. Sequences were obtained from peripheral blood. The receptor set was obtained from a man aged 70 or older with active or convalescent COVID-19. Both conserved end residues are part of each CDR3. A D gene is named only where the DNA matches it firmly. Some rows have no size entry. The others give once, few or many, or a class for an expanded clone.

j_gene,d_gene,abundance,v_gene,CDR3nt,CDR3aa
TRBJ2-5,NA,once,TRBV3-1/TRBV3-2,TGTGCCAGCAGCCAAGATCATCAAGAGACCCAGTACTTC,CASSQDHQETQYF
TRBJ2-3,TRBD2,NA,TRBV3-1/TRBV3-2,TGTGCCAGTTCCGGGACTAGCGGGGGGCCCTCCCTCACAGATACGCAGTATTTT,CASSGTSGGPSLTDTQYF
TRBJ2-5,NA,few,TRBV30,TGTGCCTGGAGAGAGAGTGTGGGCGTCCAAGAGACCCAGTACTTC,CAWRESVGVQETQYF
TRBJ2-5,TRBD1,NA,TRBV19,TGTGCCAGTACCCAACCGGGACAGGGAAAAGAGACCCAGTACTTC,CASTQPGQGKETQYF
TRBJ1-5,NA,NA,TRBV3-1/TRBV3-2,TGTGCCAGCAGCCAGGGCACAGGGCCCCAGCATTTT,CASSQGTGPQHF
TRBJ2-1,TRBD2,NA,TRBV5-1,TGCGCCAGCAAGTGGGAGGGGTTGTCCTACAATGAGCAGTTCTTC,CASKWEGLSYNEQFF
TRBJ2-6,NA,NA,TRBV6-5,TGTGCCGCGGGACCCTCATCTGGGGCCAACGTCCTGACTTTC,CAAGPSSGANVLTF
TRBJ1-2,NA,NA,TRBV6-5,TGTGCCAGCAGTTCCGGACAAAGGCGCTATGGCTACACCTTC,CASSSGQRRYGYTF
TRBJ2-7,TRBD1,NA,TRBV28,TGTGCCAGCATGGGACAGGGGGCATCCTACGAGCAGTACTTC,CASMGQGASYEQYF
TRBJ1-5,NA,NA,TRBV28,TGTGCCAGCAGCTACGACAACTTTAATCAGCCCCAGCATTTT,CASSYDNFNQPQHF
TRBJ1-6,NA,NA,TRBV28,TGTGCCAGCAGTTTGGGAGAGGTACCCCTCCACTTT,CASSLGEVPLHF
TRBJ2-7,TRBD2,NA,TRBV4-2,TGTGCCAGCAGCCAAGCCGGGACTAGCGGTACCTACGAGCAGTACTTC,CASSQAGTSGTYEQYF
TRBJ2-5,NA,few,TRBV5-4,TGTGCCAGCAGCTTTATTAGTGACCAAGAGACCCAGTACTTC,CASSFISDQETQYF
TRBJ2-1,NA,once,TRBV13,TGTGCCAGCAGCTCCCTTAGTCGGACAGCTAGGAGGTCCTACAATGAGCAGTTCTTC,CASSSLSRTARRSYNEQFF
TRBJ2-2,TRBD1,NA,TRBV6-4,TGTGCCAGCAGCGCGGGACAGGGGCCCAACACCGGGGAGCTGTTTTTT,CASSAGQGPNTGELFF
TRBJ2-1,NA,NA,TRBV5-1,TGCGCCAGCAGTTTGGAAATCAAGACGGTGCGACGGGGCAATGAGCAGTTCTTC,CASSLEIKTVRRGNEQFF
TRBJ2-1,TRBD2,few,TRBV28,TGTGCCAGCACTAGCGGGGGCCTACACAGGTCCTACAATGAGCAGTTCTTC,CASTSGGLHRSYNEQFF
TRBJ1-2,NA,NA,TRBV6-1,TGTGCCAGCAGTGAAACGGATCAGGCCACCTTTGGCTACACCTTC,CASSETDQATFGYTF
TRBJ1-1,NA,NA,TRBV6-2/TRBV6-3,TGTGCCAGCAGTTATATTGCCGGGTCAGTCCCAAACACTGAAGCTTTCTTT,CASSYIAGSVPNTEAFF
TRBJ1-5,TRBD1,once,TRBV6-5,TGTGCCAGCTTAGGGACAGGGAATCAGCCCCAGCATTTT,CASLGTGNQPQHF
TRBJ1-2,TRBD1,NA,TRBV5-1,TGCGCCAGTACAGACAGGGACTATGGCTACACCTTC,CASTDRDYGYTF
TRBJ1-2,TRBD1,NA,TRBV27,TGTGCCAGCAGTTTACGCCCTCAGGGGGACGGGGGCTACACCTTC,CASSLRPQGDGGYTF
TRBJ2-2,TRBD1,NA,TRBV5-6,TGTGCCAGCAGCCAGACAGGGAATACCGGGGAGCTGTTTTTT,CASSQTGNTGELFF
TRBJ2-7,NA,NA,TRBV3-1/TRBV3-2,TGTGCCAGCAGCCAAGTCGGGTCTGGGGGGACCCAGCAGTACTTC,CASSQVGSGGTQQYF
TRBJ2-1,NA,NA,TRBV5-6,TGTGCCAGCAGCCCACTGGGCAGGGACTCCTACAATGAGCAGTTCTTC,CASSPLGRDSYNEQFF
TRBJ2-2,NA,NA,TRBV19,TGTGCCAGTAGTATGCAGGGCGGTACCGGGGAGCTGTTTTTT,CASSMQGGTGELFF
TRBJ2-7,TRBD1,NA,TRBV6-5,TGTGCCAGCGAGCGGACAGGGGTTTCCTACGAGCAGTACTTC,CASERTGVSYEQYF
TRBJ1-1,NA,NA,TRBV28,TGTGCCAGCAGTCCGGGACACTTAAACACTGAAGCTTTCTTT,CASSPGHLNTEAFF
TRBJ2-1,TRBD2,once,TRBV9,TGTGCCAGCAGCTCCGGGGGGGTTCCCTCCTACAATGAGCAGTTCTTC,CASSSGGVPSYNEQFF
TRBJ2-4,NA,NA,TRBV29-1,TGCAGCGTTGAATTTGGAGTCAAAAACATTCAGTACTTC,CSVEFGVKNIQYF
TRBJ2-1,NA,NA,TRBV11-3,TGTGCCAGCAGCTTAGATCGGGATGAGCAGTTCTTC,CASSLDRDEQFF
TRBJ2-5,NA,NA,TRBV5-8,TGTGCCAGCAGCGGCCAGGGGGAGACCCAGTACTTC,CASSGQGETQYF
TRBJ2-5,TRBD2,once,TRBV7-2,TGTGCCAGCAGCTTAGAACCAGCGGGGGGTGGGACCCAGTACTTC,CASSLEPAGGGTQYF
TRBJ1-5,TRBD1,NA,TRBV6-5,TGTGCCAGTACGACAGGGGCCAATCAGCCCCAGCATTTT,CASTTGANQPQHF
TRBJ1-2,TRBD1,NA,TRBV6-5,TGTGCCAGCAGTCCCAGGGACAGAATTAACTATGGCTACACCTTC,CASSPRDRINYGYTF
TRBJ2-3,NA,NA,TRBV30,TGTGCCTGGAGTGAATTCGACCAGAGGGATACGCAGTATTTT,CAWSEFDQRDTQYF
TRBJ2-7,TRBD2,NA,TRBV5-5,TGTGCCAGCAGCTTGGCAGCGGGGGCTGCCTACGAGCAGTACTTC,CASSLAAGAAYEQYF
TRBJ1-1,NA,NA,TRBV3-1/TRBV3-2,TGTGCCAGCAGCCGAAGGAGAGGGAACACTGAAGCTTTCTTT,CASSRRRGNTEAFF
TRBJ1-5,TRBD1,NA,TRBV19,TGTGCCAGTACCATACAGGGGTCATTCAATCAGCCCCAGCATTTT,CASTIQGSFNQPQHF
TRBJ2-5,TRBD2,NA,TRBV18,TGTGCCAGCTCACCACCTAGCGGGGGAGTGAGTCAAGAGACCCAGTACTTC,CASSPPSGGVSQETQYF
TRBJ1-6,TRBD1,many,TRBV14,TGTGCCAGGTTACAGGGGGAAGGTTGTTCACCCCTCCACTTT,CARLQGEGCSPLHF
TRBJ2-3,NA,once,TRBV10-3,TGTGCCATCAGTCCCTTAGCGGCAGGCACAGATACGCAGTATTTT,CAISPLAAGTDTQYF
TRBJ2-2,NA,NA,TRBV29-1,TGCAGCGTTGAAGTCCGGACAGCCGCTCACACCGGGGAGCTGTTTTTT,CSVEVRTAAHTGELFF
TRBJ2-7,TRBD1,NA,TRBV6-5,TGTGCCACAGGGGGCCGAGTTGAGCAGTACTTC,CATGGRVEQYF
TRBJ1-1,NA,NA,TRBV19,TGTGCCAGTAGTATAGCCCAGGGCGGAGGGACTGAAGCTTTCTTT,CASSIAQGGGTEAFF
TRBJ2-2,NA,NA,TRBV2,TGTGCCAGCATGGGTGGGGCCCCCGCCGGGGAGCTGTTTTTT,CASMGGAPAGELFF
TRBJ2-3,TRBD2,NA,TRBV29-1,TGCAGCGTTTTAGGCGGGGGAGGAGCACTCACAGATACGCAGTATTTT,CSVLGGGGALTDTQYF
TRBJ2-7,NA,NA,TRBV28,TGTGCCAGCAGTTTACATAGCTCCTACGAGCAGTACTTC,CASSLHSSYEQYF
TRBJ2-5,TRBD2,NA,TRBV12-3/TRBV12-4,TGTGCCAGCAGTCCGGGGGGGCAAGAGACCCAGTACTTC,CASSPGGQETQYF
TRBJ2-5,TRBD1,NA,TRBV9,TGTGCCAGCAGCGCCCGGGACAGAAAAGAGACCCAGTACTTC,CASSARDRKETQYF
TRBJ2-7,TRBD1,NA,TRBV24-1,TGTGCCACCAGTGCCCCACGGGTGGGACAGGGATACGAGCAGTACTTC,CATSAPRVGQGYEQYF
TRBJ1-3,NA,NA,TRBV28,TGTGCCAGCAGTTTAGAGCGCAACACCATATATTTT,CASSLERNTIYF
TRBJ1-2,NA,NA,TRBV28,TGTGCCAGCAGTTTTCAACAGGGTCTTAACACCTTC,CASSFQQGLNTF